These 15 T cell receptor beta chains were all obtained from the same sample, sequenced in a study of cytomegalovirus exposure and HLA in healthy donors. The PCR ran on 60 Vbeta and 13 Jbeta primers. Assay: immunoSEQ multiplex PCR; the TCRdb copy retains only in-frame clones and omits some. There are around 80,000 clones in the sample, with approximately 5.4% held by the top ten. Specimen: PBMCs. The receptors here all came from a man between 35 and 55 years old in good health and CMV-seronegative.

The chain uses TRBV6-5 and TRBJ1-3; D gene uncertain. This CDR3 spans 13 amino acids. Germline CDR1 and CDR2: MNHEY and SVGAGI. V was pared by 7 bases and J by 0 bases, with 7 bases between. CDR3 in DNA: TGTGCCAGCATGCGAAGCTCTGGAAACACCATATATTTT. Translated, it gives CASMRSSGNTIYF.

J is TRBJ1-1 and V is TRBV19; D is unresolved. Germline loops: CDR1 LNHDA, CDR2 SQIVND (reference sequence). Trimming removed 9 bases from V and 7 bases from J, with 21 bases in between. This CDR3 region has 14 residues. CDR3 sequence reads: CASQRATASYEAFF. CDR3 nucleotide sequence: TGTGCCAGCCAAAGAGCCACAGCATCCTATGAAGCTTTCTTT.

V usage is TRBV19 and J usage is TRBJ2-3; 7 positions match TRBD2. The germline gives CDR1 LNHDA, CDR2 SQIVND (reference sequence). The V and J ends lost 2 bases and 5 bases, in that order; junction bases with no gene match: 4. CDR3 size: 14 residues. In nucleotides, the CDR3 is TGTGCCAGTAGTATACAGCGGGAAGGAGATACGCAGTATTTT. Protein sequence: CASSIQREGDTQYF.

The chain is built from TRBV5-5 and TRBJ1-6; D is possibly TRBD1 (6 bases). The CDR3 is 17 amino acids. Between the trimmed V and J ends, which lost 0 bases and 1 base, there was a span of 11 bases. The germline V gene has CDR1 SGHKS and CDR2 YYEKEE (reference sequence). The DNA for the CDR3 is TGTGCCAGCAGCTTGGTACCAGGGGAGTCCTATAATTCACCCCTCCACTTT. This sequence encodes CASSLVPGESYNSPLHF.

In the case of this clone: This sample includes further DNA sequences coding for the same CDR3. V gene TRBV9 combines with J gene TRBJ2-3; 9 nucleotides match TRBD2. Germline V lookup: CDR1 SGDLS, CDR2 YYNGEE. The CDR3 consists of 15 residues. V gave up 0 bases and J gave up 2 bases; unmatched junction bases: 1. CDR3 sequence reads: CASSVGLADTDTQYF. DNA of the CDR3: TGTGCCAGCAGCGTAGGACTAGCGGACACAGATACGCAGTATTTT.

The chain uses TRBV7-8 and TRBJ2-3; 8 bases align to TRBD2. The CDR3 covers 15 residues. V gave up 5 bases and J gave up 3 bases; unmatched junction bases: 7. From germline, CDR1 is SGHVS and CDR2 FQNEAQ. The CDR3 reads CASSVTKRETDTQYF. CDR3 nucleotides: TGTGCCAGCAGCGTGACTAAGCGGGAGACAGATACGCAGTATTTT.

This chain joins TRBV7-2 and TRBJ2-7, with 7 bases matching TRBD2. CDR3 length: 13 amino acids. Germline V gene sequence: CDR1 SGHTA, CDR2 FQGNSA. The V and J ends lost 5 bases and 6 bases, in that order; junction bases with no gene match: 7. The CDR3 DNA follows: TGTGCCAGCAGCGCCCGGACTAGATCCGAGCAGTACTTC. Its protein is CASSARTRSEQYF.

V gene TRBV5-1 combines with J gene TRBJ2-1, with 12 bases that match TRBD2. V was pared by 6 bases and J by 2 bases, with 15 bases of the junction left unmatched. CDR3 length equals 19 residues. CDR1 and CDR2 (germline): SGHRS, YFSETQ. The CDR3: CASTSLASGGDPTYNEQFF. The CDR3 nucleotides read TGCGCCAGCACCTCGCTTGCTAGCGGGGGGGATCCAACCTACAATGAGCAGTTCTTC.

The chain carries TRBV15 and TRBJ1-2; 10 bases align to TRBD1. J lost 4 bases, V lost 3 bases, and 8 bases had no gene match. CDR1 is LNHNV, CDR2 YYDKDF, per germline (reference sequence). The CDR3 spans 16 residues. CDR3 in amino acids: CATSSLGGQGRYGYTF. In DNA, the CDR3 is TGTGCCACCAGCAGCCTAGGGGGACAGGGGCGCTATGGCTACACCTTC.

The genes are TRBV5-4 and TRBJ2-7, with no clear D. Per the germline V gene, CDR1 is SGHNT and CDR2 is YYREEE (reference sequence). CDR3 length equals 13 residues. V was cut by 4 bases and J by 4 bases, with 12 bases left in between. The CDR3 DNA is TGTGCCAGCAGCATAGACACACCTTACGAGCAGTACTTC. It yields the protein CASSIDTPYEQYF.

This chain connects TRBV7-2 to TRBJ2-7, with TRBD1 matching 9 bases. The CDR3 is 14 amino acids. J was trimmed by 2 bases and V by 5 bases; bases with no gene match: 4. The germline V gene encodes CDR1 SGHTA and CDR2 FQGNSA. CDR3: CASSTGTGPYEQYF. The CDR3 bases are TGTGCCAGCAGCACCGGGACAGGGCCCTACGAGCAGTACTTC. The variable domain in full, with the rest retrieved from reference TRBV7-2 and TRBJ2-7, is GAGVSQSPSNKVTEKGKDVELRCDPISGHTALYWYRQSLGQGLEFLIYFQGNSAPDKSGLPSDRFSAERTGGSVSTLTIQRTQQEDSAVYLCASSTGTGPYEQYFGPGTRLTVT.

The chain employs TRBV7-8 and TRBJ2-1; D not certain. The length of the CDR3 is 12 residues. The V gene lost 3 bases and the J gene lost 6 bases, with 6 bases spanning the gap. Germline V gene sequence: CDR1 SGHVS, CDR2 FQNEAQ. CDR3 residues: CASSFRSNEQFF. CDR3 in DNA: TGTGCCAGCAGCTTCCGGTCCAATGAGCAGTTCTTC.

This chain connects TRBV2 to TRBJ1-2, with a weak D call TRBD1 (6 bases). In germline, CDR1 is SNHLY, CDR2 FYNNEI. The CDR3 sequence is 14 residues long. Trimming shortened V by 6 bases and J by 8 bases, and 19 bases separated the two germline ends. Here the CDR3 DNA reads TGTGCCAGCAGCATAGGGGGGGCAAGAAGCGGCTACACCTTC. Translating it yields CASSIGGARSGYTF.

In DNA, the CDR3 is TGTGCCAGCAGCGCACGACTAGCGGGGGGCGAGACCCAGTACTTC. It encodes CASSARLAGGETQYF. The V gene is TRBV5-4, the J gene TRBJ2-5, with TRBD2 identical over 13 bases. The CDR3 has 15 amino acids. The V and J ends lost 4 bases and 5 bases, in that order; junction bases with no gene match: 5. CDR1 is SGHNT and CDR2 is YYREEE in the germline V gene (reference sequence).

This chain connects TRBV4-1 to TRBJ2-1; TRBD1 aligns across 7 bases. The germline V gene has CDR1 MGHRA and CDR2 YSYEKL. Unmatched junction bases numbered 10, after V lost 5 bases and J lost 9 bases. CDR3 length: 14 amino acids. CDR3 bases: TGCGCCAGCAGCTCACAGACAGGGACCCGTGAGCAGTTCTTC. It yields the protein CASSSQTGTREQFF.